The next 15 T cell receptor beta chains were all read from a single sample in a study of T cells in Graves' hyperthyroidism and ophthalmopathy. Researchers amplified the TCR beta CDR3 regions from RNA transcripts. TCR CDR3 regions were first amplified by RT-PCR with HTBI primers. TCRdb redid the calling of the multiplex PCR reads with MiXCR, one entry per CDR3 protein. The sample has around 520,000 distinct CDR3 sequences, approximately 15% seen once. Sequencing was done on a sample of blood. The receptors were gathered from a woman aged 18-29 years with Graves' hyperthyroidism.

There are many counts of this clonotype. V and J are TRBV7-3 and TRBJ2-2, with D perhaps given as TRBD1 or TRBD2 (5 bases each). Per the germline V gene, CDR1 is SGHTA and CDR2 is FQGTGA. The CDR3 is 15 amino acids. V was trimmed by 3 bases and J by 0 bases, leaving 8 bases between them. The CDR3 coding sequence is TGTGCCAGCAGCTTTGGGGGTGCGAACACCGGGGAGCTGTTTTTT. Its protein product is CASSFGGANTGELFF.

V and J are TRBV29-1 and TRBJ1-1; unclear D gene. V was cut by 4 bases and J by 2 bases, with 8 bases left in between. This CDR3 has 12 residues. Germline CDR1 and CDR2: SQVTM and ANQGSEA. For the CDR3, the DNA is TGCAGCGTTGTGGCTGAAAACACTGAAGCTTTCTTT. Its translation is CSVVAENTEAFF. The full variable domain, completed using reference TRBV29-1 and TRBJ1-1, is SAVISQKPSRDICQRGTSLTIQCQVDSQVTMMFWYRQQPGQSLTLIATANQGSEATYESGFVIDKFPISRPNLTFSTLTVSNMSPEDSSIYLCSVVAENTEAFFGQGTRLTVV.

This clonotype was seen at least ten times. The rearrangement joins TRBV29-1 to TRBJ2-2; TRBD2 might be the D (6 bases). This CDR3 has 13 residues. CDR1 and CDR2 from the germline V gene are SQVTM and ANQGSEA. V lost 6 bases and J 6 bases, leaving 14 bases between the germline ends. CDR3 in DNA: TGCAGCGTCGCCGGGAGAAGGGCCGGGGAGCTGTTTTTT. Translated: CSVAGRRAGELFF.

This clonotype was seen at least ten times. The chain combines TRBV5-5 with TRBJ2-5, with 9 bases fitting TRBD2. V lost 0 bases, J lost 10 bases, and 7 bases stayed unmatched. CDR3 length equals 14 residues. In germline, CDR1 is SGHKS, CDR2 YYEKEE (reference sequence). CDR3 coding DNA: TGTGCCAGCAGCTTGGAGTTGTCTAGCGGGATCCAGTACTTC. Translated, it gives CASSLELSSGIQYF. The variable domain in full, completed from reference TRBV5-5 and TRBJ2-5, reads DAGVTQSPTHLIKTRGQQVTLRCSPISGHKSVSWYQQVLGQGPQFIFQYYEKEERGRGNFPDRFSARQFPNYSSELNVNALLLGDSALYLCASSLELSSGIQYFGPGTRLLVL.

This clonotype was seen many times. The J gene is TRBJ2-3, the V gene TRBV11-2; D gene uncertain. This CDR3 has 16 amino acids. The germline gives CDR1 SGHAT, CDR2 FQNNGV. V gave up 5 bases and J gave up 5 bases, with 20 bases separating them. CDR3 DNA: TGTGCCAGCAGCGACCAGATTGGGGTCTTAATAGATACGCAGTATTTT. Amino acids: CASSDQIGVLIDTQYF. The variable domain in full, with the rest retrieved from reference TRBV11-2 and TRBJ2-3, is EAGVAQSPRYKIIEKRQSVAFWCNPISGHATLYWYQQILGQGPKLLIQFQNNGVVDDSQLPKDRFSAERLKGVDSTLKIQPAKLEDSAVYLCASSDQIGVLIDTQYFGPGTRLTVL.

This clonotype has at least ten counts. V is TRBV7-2 and J is TRBJ2-5; 8 bases map to TRBD2. With 4 bases clipped from V and 3 bases from J, the junction kept 7 bases outside the gene matches. Germline loops: CDR1 SGHTA, CDR2 FQGNSA. This CDR3 region has 15 residues. The CDR3: CASSSPQREKETQYF. CDR3 bases: TGTGCCAGCAGCTCCCCGCAGCGGGAGAAAGAGACCCAGTACTTC.

This clonotype showed up many times. The CDR3 region is CASSLASSGGPYNEQFF. CDR3 nucleotides: TGTGCCAGCAGCTTAGCGAGCAGCGGAGGTCCCTACAATGAGCAGTTCTTC. The chain employs TRBV7-8 and TRBJ2-1; tentatively, D is TRBD2 (5 bases). Per the germline V gene, CDR1 is SGHVS and CDR2 is FQNEAQ. The CDR3 is 17 amino acids. Between the trimmed V and J ends, which lost 0 bases and 2 bases, there was a span of 14 bases.

This clonotype has ten or more counts. The chain couples TRBV11-3 to TRBJ2-1; 14 bases match TRBD2. Losses at the gene ends were 0 bases for V and 15 bases for J; bases not matched to a gene: 7. The CDR3 is 15 amino acids. CDR1 SGHNT and CDR2 YENEEA come from the germline V gene. The CDR3 DNA sequence: TGTGCCAGCAGCTTAGAGGGACTAGCGGGAGAGGTCGCGTTCTTC. Translated: CASSLEGLAGEVAFF.

This clonotype was seen at least ten times. The V call is TRBV10-3, the J call TRBJ1-4, with D perhaps matching TRBD1 (6 bases). The CDR3 length is 15 residues. Trimming shortened V by 3 bases and J by 4 bases, and 12 bases separated the two germline ends. The germline V gene encodes CDR1 ENHRY and CDR2 SYGVKD. CDR3 nucleotide sequence: TGTGCCATCAGTGATGGGGGGGCGCTTAATGAAAAACTGTTTTTT. Encoded protein: CAISDGGALNEKLFF.

The rearrangement joins TRBV5-1 to TRBJ1-1; D is unresolved. Trimming cost V 6 bases and J 1 base, with 16 bases left between them. In germline, CDR1 is SGHRS, CDR2 YFSETQ. CDR3 size: 15 residues. CDR3 in DNA: TGCGCCAGCATCGACGGTACACAATCGAACACTGAAGCTTTCTTT. Its translation is CASIDGTQSNTEAFF.

This clonotype was seen only a few times. This chain connects TRBV5-1 to TRBJ1-1, with a weak D call TRBD1 (6 bases). The V gene's germline CDR1 is SGHRS and CDR2 YFSETQ. Trimming left V 4 bases short and J 1 base short, with 17 bases between. The CDR3 runs 16 residues. CDR3 in amino acids: CASSPVGGAGNTEAFF. Here the CDR3 DNA reads TGCGCCAGCAGCCCCGTGGGGGGGGCGGGGAACACTGAAGCTTTCTTT. The full variable domain, with the rest looked up from reference TRBV5-1 and TRBJ1-1, is KAGVTQTPRYLIKTRGQQVTLSCSPISGHRSVSWYQQTPGQGLQFLFEYFSETQRNKGNFPGRFSGRQFSNSRSEMNVSTLELGDSALYLCASSPVGGAGNTEAFFGQGTRLTVV.

This clonotype appeared many times. The chain uses TRBV24-1 and TRBJ1-1; tentative D call: TRBD1 (6 bases). V was pared by 7 bases and J by 6 bases, with 11 bases between. The germline V gene encodes CDR1 KGHDR and CDR2 SFDVKD. The CDR3 length is 12 residues. The CDR3 loop reads CATSTGQAEAFF. The CDR3 DNA reads TGTGCCACCAGCACAGGGCAGGCTGAAGCTTTCTTT.

This clonotype was picked up many times. The chain couples TRBV18 to TRBJ2-5; D is ambiguous. V dropped 1 base and J dropped 1 base, with 7 bases sitting between them. The CDR3 is 14 residues long. Per germline, CDR1 KGHSH and CDR2 LQKENI. CDR3 in amino acids: CASSPRSAQETQYF. In nucleotides, the CDR3 is TGTGCCAGCTCACCACGGTCGGCCCAAGAGACCCAGTACTTC.

At least ten counts were recorded for this clonotype. The chain has TRBV12-3 or TRBV12-4 and TRBJ1-2; D remains unclear. This CDR3 has 15 amino acids. The V end was cut by 5 bases, the J end by 5 bases, with 18 bases between. CDR3 DNA: TGTGCCAGCAGTCTGACCCTGGTAGGTGGGTATGGCTACACCTTC. It translates to CASSLTLVGGYGYTF.

This clonotype has ten or more counts. The V and J genes are TRBV2 and TRBJ1-3, with D hard to call. With 3 bases removed from V and 4 bases from J, the gap between germline ends came to 4 bases. Per germline, CDR1 SNHLY and CDR2 FYNNEI. The CDR3 runs to 12 residues. The CDR3 sequence is CASSEDGNTIYF. The CDR3 coding sequence is TGTGCCAGCAGTGAGGACGGAAACACCATATATTTT.